This TCR beta chain was documented in a study of T-cell reconstitution after alpha-beta-depleted transplantation in children. Unique molecular identifiers were used to barcode this TCRbeta library. TCRdb itself ran the PCR reads through MiXCR, one entry per CDR3 protein. The profile shows approximately 650,000 distinct CDR3 sequences, around 13% of them singletons. This clonotype was counted between two and nine times. The sample was PBMCs, taken before TCRalphabeta/CD19-depleted stem cell transplant. The receptor comes from a girl aged 2 to 10 with congenital amegakaryocytic thrombocytopenia, due to receive a stem cell transplant.

CDR3 nucleotides: TGCAGTGCTAGACTCGGGACTGTCCGGAATGAGCAGTTCTTC. Residues: CSARLGTVRNEQFF. The gene calls are TRBV20-1 and TRBJ2-1; D might be TRBD2 (6 bases). The CDR3 extends over 14 amino acids. Deletions cut 2 bases from V and 7 bases from J, with 15 bases between. CDR1 is DFQATT, CDR2 SNEGSKA, per germline (reference sequence).